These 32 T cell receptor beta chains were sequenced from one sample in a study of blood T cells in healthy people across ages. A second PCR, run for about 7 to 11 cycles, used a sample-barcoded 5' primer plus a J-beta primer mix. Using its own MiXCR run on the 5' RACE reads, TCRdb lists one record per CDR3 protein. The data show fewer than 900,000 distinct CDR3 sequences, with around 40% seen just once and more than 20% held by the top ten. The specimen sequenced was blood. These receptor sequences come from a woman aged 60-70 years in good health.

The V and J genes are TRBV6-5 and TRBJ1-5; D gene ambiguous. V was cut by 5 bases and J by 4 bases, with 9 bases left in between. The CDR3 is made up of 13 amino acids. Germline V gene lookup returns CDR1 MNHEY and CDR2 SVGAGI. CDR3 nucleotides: TGTGCCAGCAGTCCCCTGCGGAATCAGCCCCAGCATTTT. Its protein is CASSPLRNQPQHF.

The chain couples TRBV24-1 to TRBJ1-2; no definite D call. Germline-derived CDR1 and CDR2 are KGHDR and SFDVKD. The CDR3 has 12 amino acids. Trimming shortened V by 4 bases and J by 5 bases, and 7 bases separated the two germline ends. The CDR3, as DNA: TGTGCCACCAGTGACCCCTATTATGGCTACACCTTC. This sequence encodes CATSDPYYGYTF.

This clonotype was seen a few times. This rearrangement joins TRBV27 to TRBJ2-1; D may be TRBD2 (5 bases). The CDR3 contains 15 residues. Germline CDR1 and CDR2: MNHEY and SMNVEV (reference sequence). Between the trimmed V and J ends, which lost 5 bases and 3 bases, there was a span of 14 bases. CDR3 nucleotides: TGTGCCAGCAGTCTCGGACTGGATTACTACAATGAGCAGTTCTTC. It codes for CASSLGLDYYNEQFF.

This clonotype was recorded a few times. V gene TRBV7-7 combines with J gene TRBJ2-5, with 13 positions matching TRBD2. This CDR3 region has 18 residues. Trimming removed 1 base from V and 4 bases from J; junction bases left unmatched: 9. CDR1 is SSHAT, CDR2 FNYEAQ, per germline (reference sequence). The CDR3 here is CASSLGRTSGGLGETQYF. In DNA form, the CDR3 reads TGTGCCAGCAGCTTAGGAAGGACTAGCGGGGGCTTAGGAGAGACCCAGTACTTC.

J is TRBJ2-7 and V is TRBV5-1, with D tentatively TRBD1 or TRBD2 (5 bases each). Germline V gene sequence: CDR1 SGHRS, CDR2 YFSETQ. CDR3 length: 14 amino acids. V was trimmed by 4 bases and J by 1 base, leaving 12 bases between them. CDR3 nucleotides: TGCGCCAGCAGCCGGGACGGAGCATCCTACGAGCAGTACTTC. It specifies CASSRDGASYEQYF.

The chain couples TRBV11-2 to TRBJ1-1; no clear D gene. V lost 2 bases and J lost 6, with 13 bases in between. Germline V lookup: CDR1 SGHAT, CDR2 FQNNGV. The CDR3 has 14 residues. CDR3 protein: CASSLHSASSEAFF. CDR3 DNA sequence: TGTGCCAGCAGCTTACATTCGGCCTCTTCTGAAGCTTTCTTT.

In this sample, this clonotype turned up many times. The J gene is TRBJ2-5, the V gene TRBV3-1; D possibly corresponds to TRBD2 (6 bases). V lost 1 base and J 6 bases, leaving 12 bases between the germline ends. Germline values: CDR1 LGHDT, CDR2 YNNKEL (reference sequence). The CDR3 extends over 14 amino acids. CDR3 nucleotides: TGTGCCAGCAGCCAAGGCCCGACTAGACAGACCCAGTACTTC. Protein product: CASSQGPTRQTQYF.

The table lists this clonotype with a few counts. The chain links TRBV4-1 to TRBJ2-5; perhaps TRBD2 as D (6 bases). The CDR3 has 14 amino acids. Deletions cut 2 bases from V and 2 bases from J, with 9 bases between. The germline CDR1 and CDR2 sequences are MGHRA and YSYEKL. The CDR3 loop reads CASSQTSGQETQYF. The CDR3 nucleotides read TGCGCCAGCAGCCAAACCAGCGGGCAAGAGACCCAGTACTTC.

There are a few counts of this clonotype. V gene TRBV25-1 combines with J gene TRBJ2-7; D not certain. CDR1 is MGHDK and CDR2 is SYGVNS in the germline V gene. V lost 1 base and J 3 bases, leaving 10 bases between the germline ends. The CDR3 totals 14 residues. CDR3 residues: CASSESIENYEQYF. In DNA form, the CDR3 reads TGTGCCAGCAGTGAATCCATAGAAAACTACGAGCAGTACTTC.

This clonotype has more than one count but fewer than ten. The CDR3 here is CASSRSGTGGTLTSYEQYF. For the CDR3, the DNA is TGTGCCAGCAGCCGATCCGGGACAGGGGGAACATTAACCTCCTACGAGCAGTACTTC. The chain employs TRBV7-2 and TRBJ2-7, with 11 bases fitting TRBD1. The CDR3 extends over 19 amino acids. In germline, CDR1 is SGHTA, CDR2 FQGNSA. J was trimmed by 0 bases and V by 5 bases; bases with no gene match: 15.

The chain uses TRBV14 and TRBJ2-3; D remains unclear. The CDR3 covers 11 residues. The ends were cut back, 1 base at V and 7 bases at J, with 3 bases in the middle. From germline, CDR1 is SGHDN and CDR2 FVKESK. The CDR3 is CASSQANTQYF. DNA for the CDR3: TGTGCCAGCAGCCAAGCTAATACGCAGTATTTT.

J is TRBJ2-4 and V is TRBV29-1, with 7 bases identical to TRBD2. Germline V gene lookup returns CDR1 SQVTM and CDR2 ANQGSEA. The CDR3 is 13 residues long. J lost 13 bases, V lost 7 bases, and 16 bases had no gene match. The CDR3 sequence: CSAQLAGVDEQYF. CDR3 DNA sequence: TGCAGCGCCCAGCTGGCGGGGGTGGATGAGCAGTACTTC.

In DNA form, the CDR3 reads TGCAGTGCTAGAGATCAGGGACAGGGATCCTACAATGAGCAGTTCTTC. This codes for CSARDQGQGSYNEQFF. The rearrangement uses TRBV20-1 and TRBJ2-1; 9 bases match TRBD1. CDR1 DFQATT and CDR2 SNEGSKA come from the germline V gene (reference sequence). The CDR3 is made up of 16 amino acids. V was clipped by 0 bases and J by 1 base; unmatched bases: 4.

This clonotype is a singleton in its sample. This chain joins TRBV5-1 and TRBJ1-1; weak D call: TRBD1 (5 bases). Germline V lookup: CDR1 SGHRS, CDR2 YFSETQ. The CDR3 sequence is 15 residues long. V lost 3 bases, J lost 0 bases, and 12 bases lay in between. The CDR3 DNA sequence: TGCGCCAGCAGCTGGGGCAGGGAGGTGAACACTGAAGCTTTCTTT. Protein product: CASSWGREVNTEAFF. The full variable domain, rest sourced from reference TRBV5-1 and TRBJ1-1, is KAGVTQTPRYLIKTRGQQVTLSCSPISGHRSVSWYQQTPGQGLQFLFEYFSETQRNKGNFPGRFSGRQFSNSRSEMNVSTLELGDSALYLCASSWGREVNTEAFFGQGTRLTVV.

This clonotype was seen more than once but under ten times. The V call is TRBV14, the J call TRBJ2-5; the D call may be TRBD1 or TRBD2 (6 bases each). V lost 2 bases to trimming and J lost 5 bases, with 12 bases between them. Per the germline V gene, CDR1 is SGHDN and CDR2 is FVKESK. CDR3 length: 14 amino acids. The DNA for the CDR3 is TGTGCCAGCAGCCAACTAACAGGGAGGGAGACCCAGTACTTC. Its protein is CASSQLTGRETQYF.

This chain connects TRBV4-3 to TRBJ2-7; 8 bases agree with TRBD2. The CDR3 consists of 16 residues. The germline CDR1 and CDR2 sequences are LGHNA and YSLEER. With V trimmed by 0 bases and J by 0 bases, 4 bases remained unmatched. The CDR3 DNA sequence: TGCGCCAGCAGCCAAGAGAGGACTAGCAACTCCTACGAGCAGTACTTC. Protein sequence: CASSQERTSNSYEQYF.

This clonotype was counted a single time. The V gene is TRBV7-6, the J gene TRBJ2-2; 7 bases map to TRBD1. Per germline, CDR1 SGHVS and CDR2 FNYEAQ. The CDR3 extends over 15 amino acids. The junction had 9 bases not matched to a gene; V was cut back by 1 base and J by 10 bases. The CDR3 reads CASSLGAGGVEELFF. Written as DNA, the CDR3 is TGTGCCAGCAGCTTAGGGGCAGGGGGAGTGGAGGAGCTGTTTTTT.

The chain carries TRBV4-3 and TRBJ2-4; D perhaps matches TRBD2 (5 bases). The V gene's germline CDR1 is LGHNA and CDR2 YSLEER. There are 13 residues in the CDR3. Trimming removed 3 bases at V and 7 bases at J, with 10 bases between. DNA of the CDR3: TGCGCCAGCAGCCATCCGGGAACGAACATTCAGTACTTC. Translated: CASSHPGTNIQYF.

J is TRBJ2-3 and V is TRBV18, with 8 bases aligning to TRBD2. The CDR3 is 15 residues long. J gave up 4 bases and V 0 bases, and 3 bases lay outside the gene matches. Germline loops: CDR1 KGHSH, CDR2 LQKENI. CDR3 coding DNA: TGTGCCAGCTCACCACCGGGACTAGGATCAGATACGCAGTATTTT. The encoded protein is CASSPPGLGSDTQYF.

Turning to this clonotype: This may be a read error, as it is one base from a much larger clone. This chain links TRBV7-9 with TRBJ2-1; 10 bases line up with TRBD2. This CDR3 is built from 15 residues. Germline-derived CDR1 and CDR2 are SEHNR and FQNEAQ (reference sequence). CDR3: CASSLTSGVYNGQFF. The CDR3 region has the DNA TGTGCCAGCAGCCTAACTAGCGGGGTATACAATGGGCAGTTCTTC.

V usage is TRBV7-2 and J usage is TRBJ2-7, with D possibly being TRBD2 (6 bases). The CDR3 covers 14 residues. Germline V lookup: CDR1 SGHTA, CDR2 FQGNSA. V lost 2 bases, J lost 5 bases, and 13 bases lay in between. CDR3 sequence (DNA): TGTGCCAGCAGCTTAAGAGCGGGCCAAAACGAGCAGTACTTC. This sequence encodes CASSLRAGQNEQYF.

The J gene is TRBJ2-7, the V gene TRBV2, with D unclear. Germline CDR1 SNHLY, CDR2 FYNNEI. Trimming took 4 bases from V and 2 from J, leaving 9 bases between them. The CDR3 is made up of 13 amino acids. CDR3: CASSVSPAYEQYF. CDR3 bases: TGTGCCAGCAGTGTATCACCCGCCTACGAGCAGTACTTC.

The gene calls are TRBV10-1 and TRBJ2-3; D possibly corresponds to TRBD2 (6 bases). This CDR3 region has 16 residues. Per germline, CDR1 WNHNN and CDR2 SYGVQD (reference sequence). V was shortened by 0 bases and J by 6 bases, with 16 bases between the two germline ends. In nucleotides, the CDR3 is TGCGCCAGCAGTGAGTCAGAGGGACTGTCTCGGGATACGCAGTATTTT. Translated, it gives CASSESEGLSRDTQYF.

Here the CDR3 reads CASSTGGTGYTEAFF. The CDR3 DNA is TGTGCCAGCAGTACCGGGGGGACAGGGTACACTGAAGCTTTCTTT. The rearrangement links TRBV11-2 to TRBJ1-1; TRBD1 matches at 9 bases. The CDR3 contains 15 residues. Per germline, CDR1 SGHAT and CDR2 FQNNGV. V dropped 6 bases and J dropped 3; count of bases not matched to a gene: 8.

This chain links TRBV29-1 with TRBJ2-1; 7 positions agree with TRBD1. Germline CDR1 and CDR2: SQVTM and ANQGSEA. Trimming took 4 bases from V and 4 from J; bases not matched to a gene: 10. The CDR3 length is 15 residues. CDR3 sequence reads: CSVVPGQVGYNEQFF. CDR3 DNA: TGCAGCGTTGTACCCGGACAGGTTGGGTACAATGAGCAGTTCTTC.

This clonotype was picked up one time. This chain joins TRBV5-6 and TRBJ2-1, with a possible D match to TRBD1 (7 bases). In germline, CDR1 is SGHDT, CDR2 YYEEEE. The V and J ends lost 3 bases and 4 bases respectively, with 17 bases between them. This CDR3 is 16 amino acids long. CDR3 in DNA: TGTGCCAGCAGCTCTAACAGGGGTGGGAGGTACAATGAGCAGTTCTTC. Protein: CASSSNRGGRYNEQFF.

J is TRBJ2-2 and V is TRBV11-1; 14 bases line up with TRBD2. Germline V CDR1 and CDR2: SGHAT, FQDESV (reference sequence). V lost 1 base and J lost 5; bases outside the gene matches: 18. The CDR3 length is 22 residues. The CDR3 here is CASSLDWTDPGLAGVRTGELFF. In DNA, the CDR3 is TGTGCCAGCAGCTTAGACTGGACGGACCCGGGACTAGCGGGAGTAAGGACCGGGGAGCTGTTTTTT.

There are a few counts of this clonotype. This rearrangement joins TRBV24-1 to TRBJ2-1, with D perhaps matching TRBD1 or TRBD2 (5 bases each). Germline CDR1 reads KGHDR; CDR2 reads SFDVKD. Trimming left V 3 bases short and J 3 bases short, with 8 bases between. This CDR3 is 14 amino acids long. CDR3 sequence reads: CATSDPGHYNEQFF. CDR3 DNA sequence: TGTGCCACCAGTGATCCGGGGCACTACAATGAGCAGTTCTTC.

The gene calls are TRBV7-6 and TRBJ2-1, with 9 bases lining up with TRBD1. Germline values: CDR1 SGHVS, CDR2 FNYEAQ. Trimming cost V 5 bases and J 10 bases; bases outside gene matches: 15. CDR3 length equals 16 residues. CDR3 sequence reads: CASSINPFGQGKEQFF. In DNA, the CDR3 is TGTGCCAGCAGCATAAACCCCTTTGGACAGGGGAAAGAGCAGTTCTTC.

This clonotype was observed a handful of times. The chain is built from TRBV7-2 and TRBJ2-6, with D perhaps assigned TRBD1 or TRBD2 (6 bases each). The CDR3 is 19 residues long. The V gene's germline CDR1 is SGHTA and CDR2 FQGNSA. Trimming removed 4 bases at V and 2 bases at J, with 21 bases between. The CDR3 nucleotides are TGTGCCAGCAGCTCACCCAAGTGGGGGGCGGGGACTGGGGCCAACGTCCTGACTTTC. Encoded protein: CASSSPKWGAGTGANVLTF.

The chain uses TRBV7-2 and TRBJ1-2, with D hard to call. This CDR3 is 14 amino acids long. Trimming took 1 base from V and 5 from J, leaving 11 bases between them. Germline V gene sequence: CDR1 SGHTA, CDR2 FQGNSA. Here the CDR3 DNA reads TGTGCCAGCAGCTTAGAGGCAGAGCCTTATGGCTACACCTTC. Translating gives CASSLEAEPYGYTF.

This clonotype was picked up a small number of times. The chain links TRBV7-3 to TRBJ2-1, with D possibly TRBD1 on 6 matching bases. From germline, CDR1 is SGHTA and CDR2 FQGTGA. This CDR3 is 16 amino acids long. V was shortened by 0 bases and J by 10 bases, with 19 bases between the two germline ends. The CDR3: CASSLTGQGSRGEQFF. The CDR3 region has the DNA TGTGCCAGCAGCTTAACTGGGCAGGGGTCCCGTGGAGAGCAGTTCTTC.